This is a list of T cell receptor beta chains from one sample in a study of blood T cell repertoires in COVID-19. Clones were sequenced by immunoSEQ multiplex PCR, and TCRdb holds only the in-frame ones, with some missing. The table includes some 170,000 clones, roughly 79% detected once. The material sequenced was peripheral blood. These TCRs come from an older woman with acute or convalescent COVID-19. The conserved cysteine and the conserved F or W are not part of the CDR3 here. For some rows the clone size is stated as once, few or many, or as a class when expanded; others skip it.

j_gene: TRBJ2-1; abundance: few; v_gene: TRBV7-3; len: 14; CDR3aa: ASSPLGGASYNEQF
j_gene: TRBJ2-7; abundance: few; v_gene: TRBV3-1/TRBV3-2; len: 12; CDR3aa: ASRSGGSSYEQY
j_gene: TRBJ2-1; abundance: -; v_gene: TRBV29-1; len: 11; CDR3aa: SVCLLRNNEQF
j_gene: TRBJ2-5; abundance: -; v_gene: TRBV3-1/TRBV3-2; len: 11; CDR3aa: ASSFTGLETQY
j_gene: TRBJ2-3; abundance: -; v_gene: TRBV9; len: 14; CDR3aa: ASSVGLAGVADTQY
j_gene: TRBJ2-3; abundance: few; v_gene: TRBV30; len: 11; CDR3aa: AWNRRAGDTQY
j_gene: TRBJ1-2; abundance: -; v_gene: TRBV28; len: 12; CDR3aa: ASSRGTVPYGYT
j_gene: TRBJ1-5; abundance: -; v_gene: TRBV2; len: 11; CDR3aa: ASIEDTNQPQH
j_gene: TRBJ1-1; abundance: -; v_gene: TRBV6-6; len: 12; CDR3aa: ASSQAGENTEAF
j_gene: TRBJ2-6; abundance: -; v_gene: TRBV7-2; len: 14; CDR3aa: ASSSQVRSGANVLT
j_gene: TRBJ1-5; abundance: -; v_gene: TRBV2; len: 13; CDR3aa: ASLYRPGSNQPQH
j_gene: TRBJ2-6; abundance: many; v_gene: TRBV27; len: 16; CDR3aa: ASTTWQGPSSGANVLT
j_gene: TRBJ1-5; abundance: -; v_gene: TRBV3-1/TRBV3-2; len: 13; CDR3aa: ASSQDGTGPQPQH
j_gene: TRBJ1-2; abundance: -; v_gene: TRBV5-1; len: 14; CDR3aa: ASSLAPGTGTYGYT
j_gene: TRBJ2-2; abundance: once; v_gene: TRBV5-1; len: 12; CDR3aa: ASSTTGISGELF
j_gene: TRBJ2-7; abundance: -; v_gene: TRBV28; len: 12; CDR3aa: ASILAYGGREQY
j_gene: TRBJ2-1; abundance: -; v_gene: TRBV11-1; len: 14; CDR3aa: ASSVSGTSSYNEQF
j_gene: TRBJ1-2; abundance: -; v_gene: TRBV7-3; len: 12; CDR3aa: ASSLSGGSYGYT
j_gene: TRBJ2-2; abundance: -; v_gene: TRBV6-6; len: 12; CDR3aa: ASDKAGVAGELF
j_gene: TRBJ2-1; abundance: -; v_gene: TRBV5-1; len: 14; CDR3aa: ASSLTGGANYNEQF
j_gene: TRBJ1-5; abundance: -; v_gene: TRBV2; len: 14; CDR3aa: ASSEDRELTDQPQH
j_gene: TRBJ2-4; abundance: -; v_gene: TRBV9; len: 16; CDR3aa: ASSYTTGRQGAKNIQY
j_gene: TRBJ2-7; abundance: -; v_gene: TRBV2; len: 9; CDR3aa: AGGGSYEQY
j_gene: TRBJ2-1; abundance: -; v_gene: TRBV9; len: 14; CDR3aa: ASSKTSGRAWGEQF
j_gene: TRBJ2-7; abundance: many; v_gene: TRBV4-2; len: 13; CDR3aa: ASSPTSGGGYEQY
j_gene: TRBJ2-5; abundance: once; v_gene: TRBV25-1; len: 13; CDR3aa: ASSEPTGKVETQY
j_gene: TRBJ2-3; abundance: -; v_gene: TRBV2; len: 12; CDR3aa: ASSELGGLGTQY
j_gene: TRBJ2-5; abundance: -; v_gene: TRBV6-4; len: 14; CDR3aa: ASTRRERRIQETQY
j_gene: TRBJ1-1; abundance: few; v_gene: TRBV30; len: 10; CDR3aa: AWMGENTEAF
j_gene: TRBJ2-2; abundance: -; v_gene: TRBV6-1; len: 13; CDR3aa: ASSEDYGNTGELF
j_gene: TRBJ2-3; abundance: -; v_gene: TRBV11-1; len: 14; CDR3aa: ASSFGAGEGTDTQY
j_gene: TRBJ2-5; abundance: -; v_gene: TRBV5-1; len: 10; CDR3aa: ASSLAGETQY
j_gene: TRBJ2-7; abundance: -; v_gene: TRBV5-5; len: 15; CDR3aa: ASSSTWTSGHSYEQY
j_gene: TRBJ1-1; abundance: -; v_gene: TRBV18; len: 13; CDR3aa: ASTRDRGGNTEAF
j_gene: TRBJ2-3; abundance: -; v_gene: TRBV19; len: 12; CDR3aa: ASSQTGGSDTQY
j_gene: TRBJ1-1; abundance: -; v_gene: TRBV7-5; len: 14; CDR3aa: ARSFKDRGLNTEAF
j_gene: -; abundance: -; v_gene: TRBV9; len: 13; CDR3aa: ASSPGTGRGQPQY
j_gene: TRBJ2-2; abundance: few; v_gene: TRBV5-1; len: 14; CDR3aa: ASSLEGWANTGELF
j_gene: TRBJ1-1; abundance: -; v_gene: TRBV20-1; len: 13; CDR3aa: SASGILRGAVEAF
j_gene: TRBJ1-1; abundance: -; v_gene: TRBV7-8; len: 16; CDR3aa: ASSLNSGQGPVNTEAF
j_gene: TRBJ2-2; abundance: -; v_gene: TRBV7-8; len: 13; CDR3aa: ASSPLAGDTGELF
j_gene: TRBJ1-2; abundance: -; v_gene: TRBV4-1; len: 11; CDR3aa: ASSQGPHYGYT
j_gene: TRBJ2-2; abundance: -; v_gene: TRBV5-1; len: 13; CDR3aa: ASSLGLALTGELF
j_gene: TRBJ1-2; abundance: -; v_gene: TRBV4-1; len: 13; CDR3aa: ASSQDIVGDYGYT
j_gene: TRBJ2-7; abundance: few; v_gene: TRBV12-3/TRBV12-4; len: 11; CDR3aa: ASSFGQGPTQY
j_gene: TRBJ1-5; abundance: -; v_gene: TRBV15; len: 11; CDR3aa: ATSFDINQPQH
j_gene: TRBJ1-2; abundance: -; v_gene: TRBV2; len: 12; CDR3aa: ASSPTGLNYGYT
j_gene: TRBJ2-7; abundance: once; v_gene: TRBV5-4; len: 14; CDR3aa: ASSSGTSGVLYEQY
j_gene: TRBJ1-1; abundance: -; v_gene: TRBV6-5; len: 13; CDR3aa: ASRRSRRGTPEAF
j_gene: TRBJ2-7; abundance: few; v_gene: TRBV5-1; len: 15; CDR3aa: ASSLAATSGRMYEQY
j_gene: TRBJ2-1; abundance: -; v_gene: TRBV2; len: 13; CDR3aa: ASWISASSYNEQF
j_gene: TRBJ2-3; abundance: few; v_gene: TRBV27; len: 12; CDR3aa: ASKVGGTTDTQY
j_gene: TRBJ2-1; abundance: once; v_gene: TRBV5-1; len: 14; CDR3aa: ASSLDLQASYNEQF
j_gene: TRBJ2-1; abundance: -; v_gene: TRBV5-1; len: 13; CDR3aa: ASRLGLAGVEEQF
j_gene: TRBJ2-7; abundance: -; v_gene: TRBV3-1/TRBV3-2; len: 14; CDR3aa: ASSQGASGSSYEQY
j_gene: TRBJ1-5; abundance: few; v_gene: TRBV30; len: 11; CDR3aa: AWNKGKRQPQH
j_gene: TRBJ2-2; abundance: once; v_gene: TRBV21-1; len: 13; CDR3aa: ASSKAQEGIRGAV
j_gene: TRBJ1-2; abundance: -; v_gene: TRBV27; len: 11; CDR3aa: ASSKTENYGYT
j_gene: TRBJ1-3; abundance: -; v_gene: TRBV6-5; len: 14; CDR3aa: ASSYRGQGSRNTIY